Presented here are 4 T cell receptor beta chains from one specimen sequenced in a study of T-cell reconstitution after alpha-beta-depleted transplantation in children. The library targeted TCRbeta and was prepared with unique molecular identifiers. TCRdb fed the PCR reads into MiXCR, producing one record per CDR3 protein. The sample holds approximately 500,000 distinct CDR3 sequences, about 11% seen once. The sample here was PBMCs, taken before TCRalphabeta/CD19-depleted stem cell transplant. The receptors originated from a child aged 2 to 10 with inherited bone marrow failure, due to receive a stem cell transplant.

The chain recombines TRBV20-1 with TRBJ2-3; 13 bases are shared with TRBD2. CDR1 is DFQATT, CDR2 SNEGSKA, per germline (reference sequence). The trim removed 8 bases at V and 2 bases at J, leaving 4 bases unmatched. CDR3 length equals 14 residues. The CDR3 DNA reads TGCAGTTGGACTAGCGGGAGCCACACAGATACGCAGTATTTT. This codes for CSWTSGSHTDTQYF.

This clonotype was seen repeatedly, ten times or more. This chain joins TRBV19 and TRBJ1-5, with D possibly being TRBD1 (5 bases). V was pared by 8 bases and J by 6 bases, with 20 bases between. The CDR3 consists of 15 residues. The germline V gene has CDR1 LNHDA and CDR2 SQIVND (reference sequence). The CDR3 sequence: CASADTSMYGQPQHF. The CDR3 coding sequence is TGTGCCAGTGCGGACACCTCCATGTACGGTCAGCCCCAGCATTTT.

This clonotype was seen many times. The rearrangement uses TRBV6-1 and TRBJ2-1; TRBD2 aligns across 8 bases. J lost 6 bases, V lost 10 bases, and 11 bases had no gene match. In germline, CDR1 is MNHNS, CDR2 SASEGT. This CDR3 has 14 residues. The CDR3 loop is CATQAGTRTNEQFF. Written as DNA, the CDR3 is TGTGCCACCCAAGCCGGGACTAGAACCAATGAGCAGTTCTTC.

Concerning this clonotype itself: This may be a read error, as it is one base from a much larger clone. The chain combines TRBV27 with TRBJ2-1, with D possibly matching TRBD2 (5 bases). The CDR3 has 16 amino acids. The germline V and J ends were trimmed by 8 bases and 4 bases, with 21 bases remaining between them. In germline, CDR1 is MNHEY, CDR2 SMNVEV (reference sequence). CDR3 amino acids: CASGLLGAKPYNEQFF. The DNA for the CDR3 is TGTGCCAGCGGGCTACTAGGAGCGAAGCCGTACAATGAGCAGTTCTTC.